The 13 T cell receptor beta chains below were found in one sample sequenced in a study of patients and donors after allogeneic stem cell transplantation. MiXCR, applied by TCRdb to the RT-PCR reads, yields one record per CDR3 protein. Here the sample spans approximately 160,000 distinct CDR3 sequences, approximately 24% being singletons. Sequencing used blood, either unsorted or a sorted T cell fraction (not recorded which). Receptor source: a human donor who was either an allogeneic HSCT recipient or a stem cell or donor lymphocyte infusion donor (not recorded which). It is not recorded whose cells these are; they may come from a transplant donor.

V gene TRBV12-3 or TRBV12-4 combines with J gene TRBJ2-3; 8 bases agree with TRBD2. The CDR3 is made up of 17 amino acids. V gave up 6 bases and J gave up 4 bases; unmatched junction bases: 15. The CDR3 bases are TGTGCCAGCAGAACGACTAGCGTGGGGGAAGGGTCAGATACGCAGTATTTT. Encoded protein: CASRTTSVGEGSDTQYF.

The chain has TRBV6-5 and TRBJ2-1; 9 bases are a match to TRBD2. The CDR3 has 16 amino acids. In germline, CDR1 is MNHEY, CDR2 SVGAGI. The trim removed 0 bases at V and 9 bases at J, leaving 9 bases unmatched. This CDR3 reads CASSYSIAGALIEQFF. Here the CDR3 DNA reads TGTGCCAGCAGTTACTCGATAGCGGGGGCCCTCATTGAGCAGTTCTTC.

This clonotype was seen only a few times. The DNA for the CDR3 is TGCGCCAGCAGCCAAGACCTCCGCGGCCTGGACTATGGCTACACCTTC. It yields the protein CASSQDLRGLDYGYTF. The V and J genes are TRBV4-1 and TRBJ1-2; D gene uncertain. V dropped 0 bases and J dropped 3 bases, with 14 bases sitting between them. The length of the CDR3 is 16 residues. Looked up from germline, CDR1 is MGHRA and CDR2 is YSYEKL.

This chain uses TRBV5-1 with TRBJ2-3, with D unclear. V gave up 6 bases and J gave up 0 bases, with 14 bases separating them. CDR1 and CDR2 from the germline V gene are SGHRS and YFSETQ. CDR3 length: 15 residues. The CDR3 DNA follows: TGCGCCAGCATGGCTTCGGGTCCTAGCACAGATACGCAGTATTTT. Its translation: CASMASGPSTDTQYF.

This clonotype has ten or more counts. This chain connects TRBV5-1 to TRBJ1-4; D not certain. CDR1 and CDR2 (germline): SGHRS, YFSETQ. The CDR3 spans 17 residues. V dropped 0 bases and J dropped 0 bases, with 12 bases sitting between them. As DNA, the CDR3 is TGCGCCAGCAGCTTGGAGTCCCCATCCTCAACTAATGAAAAACTGTTTTTT. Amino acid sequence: CASSLESPSSTNEKLFF.

The CDR3 sequence is CASSPRQGLMNTEAFF. The CDR3 coding sequence is TGTGCCAGCTCACCCCGACAGGGCCTCATGAACACTGAAGCTTTCTTT. The chain is built from TRBV18 and TRBJ1-1, with TRBD1 identical over 7 bases. Trimming removed 3 bases from V and 0 bases from J; junction bases left unmatched: 7. Germline V gene lookup returns CDR1 KGHSH and CDR2 LQKENI. There are 16 residues in the CDR3.

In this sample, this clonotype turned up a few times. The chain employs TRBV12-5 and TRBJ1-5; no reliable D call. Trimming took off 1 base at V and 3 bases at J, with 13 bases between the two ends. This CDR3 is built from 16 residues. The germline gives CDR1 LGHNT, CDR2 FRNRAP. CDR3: CASGLDPRGINQPQHF. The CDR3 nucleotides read TGTGCTAGTGGTTTGGATCCCCGTGGGATCAATCAGCCCCAGCATTTT.

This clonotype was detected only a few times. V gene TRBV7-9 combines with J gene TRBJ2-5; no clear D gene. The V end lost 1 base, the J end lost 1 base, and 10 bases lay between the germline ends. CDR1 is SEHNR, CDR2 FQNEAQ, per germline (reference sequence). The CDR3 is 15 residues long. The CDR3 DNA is TGTGCCAGCAGCTTAGTTCAGTCAGGCCAAGAGACCCAGTACTTC. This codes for CASSLVQSGQETQYF.

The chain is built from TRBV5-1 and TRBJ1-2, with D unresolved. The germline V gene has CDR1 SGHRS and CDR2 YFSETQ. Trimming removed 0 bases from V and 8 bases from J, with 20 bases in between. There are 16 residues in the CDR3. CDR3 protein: CASSLEINSRPDGYTF. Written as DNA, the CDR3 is TGCGCCAGCAGCTTGGAAATAAACTCCCGACCCGACGGCTACACCTTC.

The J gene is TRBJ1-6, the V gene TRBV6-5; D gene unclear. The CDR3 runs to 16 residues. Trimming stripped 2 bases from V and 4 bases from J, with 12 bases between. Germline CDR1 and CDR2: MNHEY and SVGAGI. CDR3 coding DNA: TGTGCCAGCAGTTACCAACGGACGGGTTATAATTCACCCCTCCACTTT. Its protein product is CASSYQRTGYNSPLHF.

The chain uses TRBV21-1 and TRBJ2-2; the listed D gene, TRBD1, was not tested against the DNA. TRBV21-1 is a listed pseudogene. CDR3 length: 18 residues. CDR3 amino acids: CASRNNSGTGDFTGELFF. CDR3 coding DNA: TGTGCCAGCAGAAACAATTCCGGGACAGGGGATTTCACCGGGGAGCTGTTTTTT.

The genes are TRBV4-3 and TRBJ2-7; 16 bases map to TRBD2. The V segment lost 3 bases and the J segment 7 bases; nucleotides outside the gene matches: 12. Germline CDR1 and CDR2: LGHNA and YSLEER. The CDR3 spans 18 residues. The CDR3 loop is CASSQTGLAGGPLLEQYF. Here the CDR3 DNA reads TGCGCCAGCAGCCAGACGGGACTAGCGGGAGGGCCTCTGTTAGAGCAGTACTTC.

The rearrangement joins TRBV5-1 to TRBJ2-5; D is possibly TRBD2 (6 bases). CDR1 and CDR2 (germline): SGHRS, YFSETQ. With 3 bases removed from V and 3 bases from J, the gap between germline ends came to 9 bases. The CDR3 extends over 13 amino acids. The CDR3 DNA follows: TGCGCCAGCAGCTCCAGACTAGAAGAGACCCAGTACTTC. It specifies CASSSRLEETQYF.